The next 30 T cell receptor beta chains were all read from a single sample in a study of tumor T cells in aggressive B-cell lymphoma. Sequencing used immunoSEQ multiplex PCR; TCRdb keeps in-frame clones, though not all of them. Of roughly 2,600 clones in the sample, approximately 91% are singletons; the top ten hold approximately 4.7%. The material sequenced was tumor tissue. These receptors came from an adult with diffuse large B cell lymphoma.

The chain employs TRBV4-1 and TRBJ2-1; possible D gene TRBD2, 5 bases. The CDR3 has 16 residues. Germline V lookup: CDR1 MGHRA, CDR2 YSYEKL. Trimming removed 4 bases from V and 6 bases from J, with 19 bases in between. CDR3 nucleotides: TGCGCCAGCAGCCCCCCCGGGGTAGGAGGAAGCAATGAGCAGTTCTTC. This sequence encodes CASSPPGVGGSNEQFF.

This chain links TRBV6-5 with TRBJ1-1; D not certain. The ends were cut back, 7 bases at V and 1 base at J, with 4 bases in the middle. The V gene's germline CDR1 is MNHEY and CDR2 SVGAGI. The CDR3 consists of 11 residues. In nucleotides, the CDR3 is TGTGCCAGCAACACGAACACTGAAGCTTTCTTT. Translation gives CASNTNTEAFF.

In nucleotides, the CDR3 is TGTGCCAGCAGCTTAAGCCGGGACAGGGCGGATGAAGCTTTCTTT. Amino acids: CASSLSRDRADEAFF. The V gene is TRBV7-3, the J gene TRBJ1-1; 9 nucleotides line up with TRBD1. The CDR3 totals 15 residues. V trimming: 1 base; J trimming: 7 bases; junction bases outside the gene matches: 7. Germline loops: CDR1 SGHTA, CDR2 FQGTGA.

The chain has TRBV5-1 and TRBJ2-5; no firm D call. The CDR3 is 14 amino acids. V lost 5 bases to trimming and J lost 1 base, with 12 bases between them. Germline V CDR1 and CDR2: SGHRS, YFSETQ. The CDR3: CASRYGLGQETQYF. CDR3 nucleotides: TGCGCCAGCAGGTACGGCCTAGGCCAAGAGACCCAGTACTTC.

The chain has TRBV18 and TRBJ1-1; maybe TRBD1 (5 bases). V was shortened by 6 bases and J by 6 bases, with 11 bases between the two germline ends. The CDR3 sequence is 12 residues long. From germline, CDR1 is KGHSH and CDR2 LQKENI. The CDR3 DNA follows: TGTGCCAGCTCTTCGGGGGGTGCTGAAGCTTTCTTT. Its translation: CASSSGGAEAFF.

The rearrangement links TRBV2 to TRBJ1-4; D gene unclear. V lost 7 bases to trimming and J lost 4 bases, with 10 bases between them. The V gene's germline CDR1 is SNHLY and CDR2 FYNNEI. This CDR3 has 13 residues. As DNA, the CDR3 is TGTGCCAGCAATGCCAGGCTTAATGAAAAACTGTTTTTT. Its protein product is CASNARLNEKLFF.

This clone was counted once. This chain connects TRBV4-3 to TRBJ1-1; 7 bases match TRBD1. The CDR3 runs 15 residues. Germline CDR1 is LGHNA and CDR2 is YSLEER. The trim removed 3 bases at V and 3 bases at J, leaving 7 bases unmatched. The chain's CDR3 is CASSHRTTGDTEAFF. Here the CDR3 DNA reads TGCGCCAGCAGCCATCGTACCACAGGGGACACTGAAGCTTTCTTT.

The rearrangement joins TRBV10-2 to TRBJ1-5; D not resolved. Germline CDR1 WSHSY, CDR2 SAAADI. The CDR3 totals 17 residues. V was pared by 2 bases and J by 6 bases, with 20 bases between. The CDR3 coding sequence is TGCGCCAGCAGTGAGCCCCCGGCGGGAAGGGATCCTCAGCCCCAGCATTTT. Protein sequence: CASSEPPAGRDPQPQHF.

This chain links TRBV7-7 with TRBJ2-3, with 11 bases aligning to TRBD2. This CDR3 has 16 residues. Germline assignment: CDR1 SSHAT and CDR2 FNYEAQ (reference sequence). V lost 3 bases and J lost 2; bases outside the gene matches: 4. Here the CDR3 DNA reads TGTGCCAGCAGCTTGGGGACTAGCGGTTTCACAGATACGCAGTATTTT. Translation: CASSLGTSGFTDTQYF.

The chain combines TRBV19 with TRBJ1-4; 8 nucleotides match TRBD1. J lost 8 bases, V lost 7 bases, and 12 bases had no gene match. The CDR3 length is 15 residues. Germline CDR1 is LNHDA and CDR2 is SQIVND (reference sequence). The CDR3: CASTLMTGVGEKLFF. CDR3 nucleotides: TGTGCCAGTACCCTCATGACAGGGGTTGGCGAAAAACTGTTTTTT.

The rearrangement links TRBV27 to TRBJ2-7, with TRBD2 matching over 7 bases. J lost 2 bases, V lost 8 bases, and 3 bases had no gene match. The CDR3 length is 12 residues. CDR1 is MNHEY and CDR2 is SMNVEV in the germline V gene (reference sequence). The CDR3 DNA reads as TGTGCCAGCGGGAGGGGTCCCTACGAGCAGTACGTC. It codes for CASGRGPYEQYV.

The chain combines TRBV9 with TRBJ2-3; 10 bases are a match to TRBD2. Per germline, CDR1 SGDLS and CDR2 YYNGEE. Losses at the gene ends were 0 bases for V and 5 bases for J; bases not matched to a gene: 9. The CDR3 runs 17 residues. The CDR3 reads CASSVGFLAGAGDTQYF. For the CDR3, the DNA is TGTGCCAGCAGCGTAGGGTTTCTAGCGGGAGCTGGAGATACGCAGTATTTT.

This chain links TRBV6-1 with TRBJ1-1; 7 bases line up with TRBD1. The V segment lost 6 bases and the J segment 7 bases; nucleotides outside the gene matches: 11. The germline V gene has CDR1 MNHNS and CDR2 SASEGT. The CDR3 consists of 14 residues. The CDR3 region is CASRVPGTASEAFF. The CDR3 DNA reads TGTGCCAGCAGGGTTCCGGGGACAGCGAGTGAAGCTTTCTTT.

In DNA, the CDR3 is TGTGCCAGCAGCAGTGGGGAGGACCGCAATCAGCCCCAGCATTTT. Its protein product is CASSSGEDRNQPQHF. The chain couples TRBV7-9 to TRBJ1-5, with D unresolved. From germline, CDR1 is SEHNR and CDR2 FQNEAQ (reference sequence). This CDR3 region has 15 residues. Trimming took off 5 bases at V and 2 bases at J, with 13 bases between the two ends. The entire variable domain, with the rest obtained from reference TRBV7-9 and TRBJ1-5, is as follows: DTGVSQNPRHKITKRGQNVTFRCDPISEHNRLYWYRQTLGQGPEFLTYFQNEAQLEKSRLLSDRFSAERPKGSFSTLEIQRTEQGDSAMYLCASSSGEDRNQPQHFGDGTRLSIL.

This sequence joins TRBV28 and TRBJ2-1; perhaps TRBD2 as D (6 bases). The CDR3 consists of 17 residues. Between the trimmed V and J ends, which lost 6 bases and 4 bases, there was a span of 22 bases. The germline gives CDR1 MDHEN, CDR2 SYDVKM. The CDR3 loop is CASRSRIIVGLYNEQFF. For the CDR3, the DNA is TGTGCCAGCAGATCGAGGATAATTGTGGGACTGTACAATGAGCAGTTCTTC.

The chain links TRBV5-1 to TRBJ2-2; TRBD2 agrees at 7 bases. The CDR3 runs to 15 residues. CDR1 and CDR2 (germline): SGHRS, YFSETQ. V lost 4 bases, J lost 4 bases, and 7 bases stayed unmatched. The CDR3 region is CASSDPGGSTGELFF. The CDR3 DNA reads TGCGCCAGCAGCGATCCGGGAGGATCCACCGGGGAGCTGTTTTTT.

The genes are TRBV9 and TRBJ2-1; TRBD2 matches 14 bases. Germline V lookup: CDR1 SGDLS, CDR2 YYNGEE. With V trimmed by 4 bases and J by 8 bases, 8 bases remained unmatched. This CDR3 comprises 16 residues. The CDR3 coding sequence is TGTGCCAGCAGCCCTCAGACTAGCGGGAGGGCCGATGAGCAGTTCTTC. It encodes CASSPQTSGRADEQFF.

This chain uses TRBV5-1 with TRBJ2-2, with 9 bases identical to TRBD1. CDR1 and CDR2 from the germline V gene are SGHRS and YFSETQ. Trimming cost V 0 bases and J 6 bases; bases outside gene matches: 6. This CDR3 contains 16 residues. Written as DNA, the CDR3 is TGCGCCAGCAGCTTGGAGGGACAGGGTATACCCGGGGAGCTGTTTTTT. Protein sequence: CASSLEGQGIPGELFF.

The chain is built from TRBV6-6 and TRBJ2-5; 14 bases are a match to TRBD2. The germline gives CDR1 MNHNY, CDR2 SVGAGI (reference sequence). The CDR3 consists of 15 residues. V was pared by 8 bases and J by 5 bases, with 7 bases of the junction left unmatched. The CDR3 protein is CASRTGLAGAETQYF. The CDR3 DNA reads TGTGCCAGCCGGACGGGACTAGCGGGGGCTGAGACCCAGTACTTC.

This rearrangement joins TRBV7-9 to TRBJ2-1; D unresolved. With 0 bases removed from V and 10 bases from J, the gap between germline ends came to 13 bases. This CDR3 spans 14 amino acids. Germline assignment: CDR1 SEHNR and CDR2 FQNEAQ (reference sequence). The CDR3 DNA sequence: TGTGCCAGCAGCTTAGCTTCCGGTATCTGGGAGCAGTTCTTC. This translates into CASSLASGIWEQFF.

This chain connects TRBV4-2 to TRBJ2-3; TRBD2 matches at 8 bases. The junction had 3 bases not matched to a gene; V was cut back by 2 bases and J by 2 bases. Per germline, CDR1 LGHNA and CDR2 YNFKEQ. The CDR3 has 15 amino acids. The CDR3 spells CASSQTGGPTDTQYF. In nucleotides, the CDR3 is TGTGCCAGCAGCCAAACGGGGGGGCCCACAGATACGCAGTATTTT.

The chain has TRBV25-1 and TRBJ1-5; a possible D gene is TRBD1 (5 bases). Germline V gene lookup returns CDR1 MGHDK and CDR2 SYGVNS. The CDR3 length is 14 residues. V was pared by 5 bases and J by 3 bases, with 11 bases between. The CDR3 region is CASSPGGSNQPQHF. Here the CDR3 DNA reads TGTGCCAGCAGTCCGGGGGGGTCCAATCAGCCCCAGCATTTT.

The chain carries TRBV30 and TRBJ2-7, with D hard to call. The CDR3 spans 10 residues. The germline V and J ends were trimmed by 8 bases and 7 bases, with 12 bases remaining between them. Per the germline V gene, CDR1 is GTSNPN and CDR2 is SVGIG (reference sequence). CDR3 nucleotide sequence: TGTGCCCTGTGGGCCCGTGAGCAGTACTTC. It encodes CALWAREQYF. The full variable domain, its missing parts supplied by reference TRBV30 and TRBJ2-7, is SQTIHQWPATLVQPVGSPLSLECTVEGTSNPNLYWYRQAAGRGLQLLFYSVGIGQISSEVPQNLSASRPQDRQFILSSKKLLLSDSGFYLCALWAREQYFGPGTRLTVT.

DNA of the CDR3: TGTGCCAGCAGTTGGGTCGGGAGTAGAGAGCAGTACTTC. It specifies CASSWVGSREQYF. The chain recombines TRBV6-5 with TRBJ2-7; perhaps TRBD2 as D (6 bases). Trimming took off 4 bases at V and 7 bases at J, with 14 bases between the two ends. CDR1 and CDR2 (germline): MNHEY, SVGAGI. The CDR3 has 13 residues.

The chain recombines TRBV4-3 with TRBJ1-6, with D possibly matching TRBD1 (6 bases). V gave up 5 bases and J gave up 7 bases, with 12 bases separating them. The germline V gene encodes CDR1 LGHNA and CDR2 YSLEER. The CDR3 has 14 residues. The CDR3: CASSWTAGNSPLHF. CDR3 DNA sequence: TGCGCCAGCAGCTGGACAGCAGGGAATTCACCCCTCCACTTT.

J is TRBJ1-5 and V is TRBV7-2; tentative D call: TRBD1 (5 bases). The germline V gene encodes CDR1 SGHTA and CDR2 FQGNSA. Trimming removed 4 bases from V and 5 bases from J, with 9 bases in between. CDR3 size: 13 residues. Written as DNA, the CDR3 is TGTGCCAGCAGCTCCGACAGATATCAGCCCCAGCATTTT. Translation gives CASSSDRYQPQHF.

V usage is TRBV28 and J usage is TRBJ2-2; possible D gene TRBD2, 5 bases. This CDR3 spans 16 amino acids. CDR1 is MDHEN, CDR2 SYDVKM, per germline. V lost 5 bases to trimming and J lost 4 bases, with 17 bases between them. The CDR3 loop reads CASSRVGLAPTGELFF. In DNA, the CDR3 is TGTGCCAGCAGTAGGGTGGGTCTAGCACCCACCGGGGAGCTGTTTTTT.

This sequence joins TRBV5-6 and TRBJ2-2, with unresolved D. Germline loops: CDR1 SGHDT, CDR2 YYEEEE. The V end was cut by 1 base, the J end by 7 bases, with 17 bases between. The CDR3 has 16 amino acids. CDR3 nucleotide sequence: TGTGCCAGCAGCTTGCCAGACTTGCTGGTTGGCGGGGAGCTGTTTTTT. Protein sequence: CASSLPDLLVGGELFF.

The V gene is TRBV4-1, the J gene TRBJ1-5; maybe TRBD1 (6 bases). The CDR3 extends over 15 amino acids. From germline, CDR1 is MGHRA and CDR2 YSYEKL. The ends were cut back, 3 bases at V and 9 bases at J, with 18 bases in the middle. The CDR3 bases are TGCGCCAGCAGCCAGCTGACAGGACTTCAGTGGCCCCAGCATTTT. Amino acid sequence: CASSQLTGLQWPQHF.

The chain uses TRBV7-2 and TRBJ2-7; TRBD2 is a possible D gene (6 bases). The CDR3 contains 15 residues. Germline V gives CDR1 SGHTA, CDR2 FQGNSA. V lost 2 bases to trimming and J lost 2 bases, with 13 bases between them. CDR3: CASSLLADPPYEQYF. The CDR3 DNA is TGTGCCAGCAGCTTATTAGCGGACCCACCCTACGAGCAGTACTTC.